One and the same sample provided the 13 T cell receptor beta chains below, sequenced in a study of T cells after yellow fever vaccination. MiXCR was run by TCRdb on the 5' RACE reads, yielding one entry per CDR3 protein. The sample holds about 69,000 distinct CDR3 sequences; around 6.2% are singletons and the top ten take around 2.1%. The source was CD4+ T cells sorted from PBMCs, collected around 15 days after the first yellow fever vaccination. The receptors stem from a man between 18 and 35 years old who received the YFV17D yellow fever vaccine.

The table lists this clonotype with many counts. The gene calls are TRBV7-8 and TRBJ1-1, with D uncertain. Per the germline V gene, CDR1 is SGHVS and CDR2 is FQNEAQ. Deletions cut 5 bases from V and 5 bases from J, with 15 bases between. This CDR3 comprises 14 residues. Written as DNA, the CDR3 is TGTGCCAGCAGCCCCACCGGGCCCAGGACTGAAGCTTTCTTT. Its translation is CASSPTGPRTEAFF. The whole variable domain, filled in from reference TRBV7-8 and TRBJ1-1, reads GAGVSQSPRYKVAKRGQDVALRCDPISGHVSLFWYQQALGQGPEFLTYFQNEAQLDKSGLPSDRFFAERPEGSVSTLKIQRTQQEDSAVYLCASSPTGPRTEAFFGQGTRLTVV.

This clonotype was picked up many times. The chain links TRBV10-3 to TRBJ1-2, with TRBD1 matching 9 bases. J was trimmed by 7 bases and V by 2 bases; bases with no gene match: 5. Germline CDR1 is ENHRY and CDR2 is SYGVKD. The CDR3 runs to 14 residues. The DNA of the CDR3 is TGTGCCATCAGTGAGAGGGACAGGGTTTCTGGCTACACCTTC. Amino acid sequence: CAISERDRVSGYTF.

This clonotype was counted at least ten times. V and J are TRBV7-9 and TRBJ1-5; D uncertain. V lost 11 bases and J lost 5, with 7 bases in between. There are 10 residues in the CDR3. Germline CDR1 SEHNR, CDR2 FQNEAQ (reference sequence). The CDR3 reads CAVGDQPQHF. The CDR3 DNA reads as TGTGCCGTCGGTGATCAGCCCCAGCATTTT.

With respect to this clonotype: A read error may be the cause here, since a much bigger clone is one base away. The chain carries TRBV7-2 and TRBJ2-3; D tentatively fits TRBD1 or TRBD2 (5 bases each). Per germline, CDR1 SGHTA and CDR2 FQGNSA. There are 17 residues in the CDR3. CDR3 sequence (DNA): TGTGCCAGCTGCTTAGTTCCGGGGTTCCGGGGCTCAGATACGCAGTATTTT. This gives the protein CASCLVPGFRGSDTQYF.

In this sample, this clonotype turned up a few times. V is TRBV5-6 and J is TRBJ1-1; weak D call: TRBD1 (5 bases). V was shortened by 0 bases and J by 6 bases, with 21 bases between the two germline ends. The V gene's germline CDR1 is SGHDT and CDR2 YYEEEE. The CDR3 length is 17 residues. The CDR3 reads CASSLVGRERGNPEAFF. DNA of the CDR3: TGTGCCAGCAGCTTGGTCGGCAGGGAAAGGGGAAACCCTGAAGCTTTCTTT.

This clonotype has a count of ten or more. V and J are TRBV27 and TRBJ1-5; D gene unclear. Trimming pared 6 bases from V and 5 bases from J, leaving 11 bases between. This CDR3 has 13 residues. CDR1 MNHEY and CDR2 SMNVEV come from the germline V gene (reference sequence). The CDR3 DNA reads TGTGCCAGCAGCTTAGGAGTAGATCAGCCCCAGCATTTT. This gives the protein CASSLGVDQPQHF.

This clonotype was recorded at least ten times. CDR3 protein: CASSYGGVQYF. CDR3 nucleotides: TGTGCCAGCAGTTACGGGGGCGTGCAGTACTTC. This chain uses TRBV6-5 with TRBJ2-7; a weak D match, TRBD1 (6 bases). The length of the CDR3 is 11 residues. Germline V lookup: CDR1 MNHEY, CDR2 SVGAGI. V lost 2 bases, J lost 9 bases, and 8 bases lay in between.

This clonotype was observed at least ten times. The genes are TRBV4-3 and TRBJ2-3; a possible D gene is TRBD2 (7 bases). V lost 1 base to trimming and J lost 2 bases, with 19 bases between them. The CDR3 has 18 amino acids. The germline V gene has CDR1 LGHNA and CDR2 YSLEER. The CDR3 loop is CASSQGRGSAGITDTQYF. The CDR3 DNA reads TGCGCCAGCAGCCAAGGCAGGGGATCAGCGGGGATCACAGATACGCAGTATTTT.

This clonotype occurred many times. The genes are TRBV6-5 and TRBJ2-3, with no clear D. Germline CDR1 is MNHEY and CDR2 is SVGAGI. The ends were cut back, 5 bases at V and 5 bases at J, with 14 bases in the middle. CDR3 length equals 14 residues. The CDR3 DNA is TGTGCCAGCAGTAACGACAAGGTTGTAGATACGCAGTATTTT. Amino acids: CASSNDKVVDTQYF.

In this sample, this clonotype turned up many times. The CDR3 DNA follows: TGCGCCAGCCGACAGGGGAGCTCTAATGAAAAACTGTTTTTT. This translates into CASRQGSSNEKLFF. The V gene is TRBV5-1, the J gene TRBJ1-4; 8 bases are shared with TRBD1. Germline V gene sequence: CDR1 SGHRS, CDR2 YFSETQ. J was trimmed by 3 bases and V by 7 bases; bases with no gene match: 5. The CDR3 consists of 14 residues.

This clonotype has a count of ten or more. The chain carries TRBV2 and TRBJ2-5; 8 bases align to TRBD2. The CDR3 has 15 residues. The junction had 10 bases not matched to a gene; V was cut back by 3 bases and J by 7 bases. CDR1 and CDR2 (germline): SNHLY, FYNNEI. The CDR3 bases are TGTGCCAGCAGTGAGGACGCGGGGGGCCCGTGGACCCAGTACTTC. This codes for CASSEDAGGPWTQYF.

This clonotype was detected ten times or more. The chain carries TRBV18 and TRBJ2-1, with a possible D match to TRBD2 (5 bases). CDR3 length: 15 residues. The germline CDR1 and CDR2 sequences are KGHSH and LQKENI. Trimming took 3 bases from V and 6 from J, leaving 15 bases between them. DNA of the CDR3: TGTGCCAGCTCACCCCTAGCCCCAATAAGCAATGAGCAGTTCTTC. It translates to CASSPLAPISNEQFF.

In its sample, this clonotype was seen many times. The CDR3 DNA is TGTGCCAGCAGCTTAGACCCCGTCCGGCCTATCAACTCAGGGGGCACAGATACGCAGTATTTT. Amino acid sequence: CASSLDPVRPINSGGTDTQYF. The V gene is TRBV7-6, the J gene TRBJ2-3; D is possibly TRBD1 (6 bases). The V gene's germline CDR1 is SGHVS and CDR2 FNYEAQ. CDR3 length: 21 residues. The V and J ends lost 1 base and 1 base respectively, with 27 bases between them.